These T cell receptor beta chains were read from a single sample in a study of cytomegalovirus exposure and HLA in healthy donors. Generated by immunoSEQ multiplex PCR, the TCRdb table keeps only in-frame clones and is missing some. The sample consists of 150,000 to 200,000 clones, around three quarters of them appearing once. Sequences were obtained from PBMCs. Receptor source: a woman in her twenties or thirties in good health and CMV-seropositive. Each CDR3 is given with its conserved first and last residue. The D gene is left open where the match is weak. Size values are once, few and many counts, or a class for expanded clones, and some rows have none.

DNA | CDR3 | D | J | V | size
TGTGCCAGTAGTATACTACAGGGGCAGGGTTCTGAAAAACTGTTTTTT | CASSILQGQGSEKLFF | TRBD1 | TRBJ1-4 | TRBV19 | .
TGTGCCAGCAGCCACCAGATATTCTCCTTGAGGGATGGCTACACCTTC | CASSHQIFSLRDGYTF | . | TRBJ1-2 | TRBV5-5 | .
TGTGCCACCAGCAGACTCCGCCAGGGTCTAGAGTACCAAGAGACCCAGTACTTC | CATSRLRQGLEYQETQYF | . | TRBJ2-5 | TRBV15 | .
TGTGCCTGGACCCTCGGACAGGGGTTAGGCTACACCTTC | CAWTLGQGLGYTF | TRBD1 | TRBJ1-2 | TRBV30 | .
TGTGCCTGGAGTGTAGTGGCTCCCAACCTCTACGAGCAGTACTTC | CAWSVVAPNLYEQYF | . | TRBJ2-7 | TRBV30 | .
TGTGCCAGCACGAATGTATTTGAGTCACCCCTCCACTTT | CASTNVFESPLHF | . | TRBJ1-6 | TRBV6-5 | .
TGTGCCTGGACAGGGCGGGAGACCCAGTACTTC | CAWTGRETQYF | . | TRBJ2-5 | TRBV30 | .
TGTGCCAGCAGTCTCTATGGCTACACCTTC | CASSLYGYTF | . | TRBJ1-2 | TRBV28 | .
TGCAGCGCATTCACCGGGGAGCTGTTTTTT | CSAFTGELFF | . | TRBJ2-2 | TRBV29-1 | .
TGTGCCACCCCAAGGGGAAAAAACATTCAGTACTTC | CATPRGKNIQYF | . | TRBJ2-4 | TRBV28 | .
TGTGCCAGCAGCTTCGGGACAGGAGGGAACGGGGAGCTGTTTTTT | CASSFGTGGNGELFF | TRBD1 | TRBJ2-2 | TRBV11-2 | .
TGTGCCAGCCGACTAGCGGGGGGGCCCGATACGCAGTATTTT | CASRLAGGPDTQYF | TRBD2 | TRBJ2-3 | TRBV7-2 | .
TGTGCCAGCAGTGAAGACCCCACCGGGACTTATGGCTACACCTTC | CASSEDPTGTYGYTF | . | TRBJ1-2 | TRBV2 | .
TGTGCCAGCAGTGAACGAGTTCGAAGGACACCCCTTCCCTACAATGAGCAGTTCTTC | CASSERVRRTPLPYNEQFF | . | TRBJ2-1 | TRBV6-1 | once
TGTGCCAGCACCCGGTCCCGGGAAGAGACCCAGTACTTC | CASTRSREETQYF | . | TRBJ2-5 | TRBV2 | .
TGTGCCAGTAGTTCCGGACAGGGCACAGATACGCAGTATTTT | CASSSGQGTDTQYF | TRBD1 | TRBJ2-3 | TRBV19 | .
TGCGCCAGCAGCTTGGCGGGACAGACAAACACAGATACGCAGTATTTT | CASSLAGQTNTDTQYF | TRBD1 | TRBJ2-3 | TRBV5-1 | few
TGCGCCAGCAGCTCCGGACAGGGGCCGAACACTGAAGCTTTCTTT | CASSSGQGPNTEAFF | TRBD1 | TRBJ1-1 | TRBV5-1 | .
TGCGCCAGCAGCGTGGGACTAGCGGGGGGAAAAGAGACCCAGTACTTC | CASSVGLAGGKETQYF | TRBD2 | TRBJ2-5 | TRBV5-1 | .
TGCGCCAGCAGCTGGGGACAGGGAAGCAACACTGAAGCTTTCTTT | CASSWGQGSNTEAFF | TRBD1 | TRBJ1-1 | TRBV5-1 | .
TGTGCCACCAGCAGAGGGGGGACAGGGGCTGAAGCTTTCTTT | CATSRGGTGAEAFF | TRBD1 | TRBJ1-1 | TRBV15 | .
TGTGCCAGTAGTATACGAGACAGGGGGGGCTACGAGCAGTACTTC | CASSIRDRGGYEQYF | TRBD1 | TRBJ2-7 | TRBV19 | .
TGCAGCGTTGATGTCGGGGGGGCCGATGGCTACACCTTC | CSVDVGGADGYTF | . | TRBJ1-2 | TRBV29-1 | .
TGTGCCAGCAGCTCGTTAAACAGGGGCCCCGGCCGGTACGGATATGGCTACACCTTC | CASSSLNRGPGRYGYGYTF | TRBD1 | TRBJ1-2 | TRBV5-6 | .
TGTGCCAGCAGCCCCCAGCGTGCCACGTACGAGCAGTACTTC | CASSPQRATYEQYF | . | TRBJ2-7 | TRBV27 | .
TGTGCCAGCAGCCCGGGGGCGGGGGATACCTACGAGCAGTACTTC | CASSPGAGDTYEQYF | . | TRBJ2-7 | TRBV7-9 | .
TGTGCCACGGGACAGGGTCGTGGCAATCAGCCCCAGCATTTT | CATGQGRGNQPQHF | TRBD1 | TRBJ1-5 | TRBV6-1 | .
TGTGCCAGCAGTTTAGAAAAGGGGGCATGGGAAAAACTGTTTTTT | CASSLEKGAWEKLFF | TRBD1 | TRBJ1-4 | TRBV27 | .
TGTGCCACCAGCAGACCACGCCGGGACAGGGGCGGAGGAAACACCATATATTTT | CATSRPRRDRGGGNTIYF | TRBD1 | TRBJ1-3 | TRBV15 | .
TGTGCCAGCAGCGATCGGGGGTCTACTAATGAAAAACTGTTTTTT | CASSDRGSTNEKLFF | . | TRBJ1-4 | TRBV7-9 | .